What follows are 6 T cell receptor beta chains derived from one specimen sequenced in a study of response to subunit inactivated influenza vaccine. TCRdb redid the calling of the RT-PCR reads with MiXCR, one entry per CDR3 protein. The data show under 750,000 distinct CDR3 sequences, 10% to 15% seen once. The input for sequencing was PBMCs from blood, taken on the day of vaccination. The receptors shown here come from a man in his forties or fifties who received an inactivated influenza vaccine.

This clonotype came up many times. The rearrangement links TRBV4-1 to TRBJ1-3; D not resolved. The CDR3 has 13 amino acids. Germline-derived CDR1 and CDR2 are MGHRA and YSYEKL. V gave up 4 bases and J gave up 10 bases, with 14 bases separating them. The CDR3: CASSRGLEGTIYF. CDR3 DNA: TGCGCCAGCAGCCGCGGATTAGAGGGTACCATATATTTT.

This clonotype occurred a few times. For the CDR3, the DNA is TGCAGTGCCCCCAGGACCGGGGTACCCACAGATACGCAGTATTTT. Translation gives CSAPRTGVPTDTQYF. V is TRBV20-1 and J is TRBJ2-3; tentatively, D is TRBD2 (5 bases). Germline V gene sequence: CDR1 DFQATT, CDR2 SNEGSKA (reference sequence). This CDR3 is 15 amino acids long. V was pared by 6 bases and J by 2 bases, with 18 bases between.

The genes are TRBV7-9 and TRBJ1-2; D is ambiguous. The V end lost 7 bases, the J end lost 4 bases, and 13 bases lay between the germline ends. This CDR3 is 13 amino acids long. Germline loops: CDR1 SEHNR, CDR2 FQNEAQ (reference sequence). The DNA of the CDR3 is TGTGCCAGCAACGAGGGCCTTACCTATGGCTACACCTTC. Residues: CASNEGLTYGYTF. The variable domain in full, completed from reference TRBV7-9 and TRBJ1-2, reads DTGVSQNPRHKITKRGQNVTFRCDPISEHNRLYWYRQTLGQGPEFLTYFQNEAQLEKSRLLSDRFSAERPKGSFSTLEIQRTEQGDSAMYLCASNEGLTYGYTFGSGTRLTVV.

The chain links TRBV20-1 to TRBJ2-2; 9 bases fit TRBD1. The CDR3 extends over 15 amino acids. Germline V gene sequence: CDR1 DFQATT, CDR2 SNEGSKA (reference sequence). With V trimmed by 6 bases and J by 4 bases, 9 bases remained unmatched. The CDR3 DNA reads TGCAGTGCCCAAAGCGACAGGGGGGGCACCGGGGAGCTGTTTTTT. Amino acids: CSAQSDRGGTGELFF.

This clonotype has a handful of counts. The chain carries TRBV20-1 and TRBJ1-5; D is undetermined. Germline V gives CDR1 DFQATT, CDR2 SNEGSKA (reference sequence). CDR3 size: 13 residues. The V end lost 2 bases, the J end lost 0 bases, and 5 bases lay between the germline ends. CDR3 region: CSARPDSNQPQHF. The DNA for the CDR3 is TGCAGTGCTAGACCGGATAGCAATCAGCCCCAGCATTTT.

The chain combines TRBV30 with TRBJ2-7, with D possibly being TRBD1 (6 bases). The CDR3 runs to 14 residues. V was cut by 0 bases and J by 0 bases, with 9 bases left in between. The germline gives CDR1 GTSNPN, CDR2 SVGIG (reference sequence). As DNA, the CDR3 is TGTGCCTGGAGTGTCTCAGGGGTCTCCTACGAGCAGTACTTC. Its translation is CAWSVSGVSYEQYF.